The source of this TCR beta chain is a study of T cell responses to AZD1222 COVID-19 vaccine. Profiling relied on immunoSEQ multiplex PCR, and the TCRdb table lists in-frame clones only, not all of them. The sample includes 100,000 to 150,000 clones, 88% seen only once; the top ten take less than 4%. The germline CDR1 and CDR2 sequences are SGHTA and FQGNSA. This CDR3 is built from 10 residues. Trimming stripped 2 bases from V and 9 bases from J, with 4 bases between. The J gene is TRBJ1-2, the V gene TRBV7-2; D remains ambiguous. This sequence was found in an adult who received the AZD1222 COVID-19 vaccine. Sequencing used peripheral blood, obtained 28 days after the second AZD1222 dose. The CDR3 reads CASSLSRYTF. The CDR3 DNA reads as TGTGCCAGCAGCTTAAGCCGCTACACCTTC. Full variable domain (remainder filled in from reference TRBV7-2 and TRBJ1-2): GAGVSQSPSNKVTEKGKDVELRCDPISGHTALYWYRQSLGQGLEFLIYFQGNSAPDKSGLPSDRFSAERTGGSVSTLTIQRTQQEDSAVYLCASSLSRYTFGSGTRLTVV.